Listed here is a single T cell receptor beta chain. Its target is unknown. The authors reverse transcribed roughly 0.5 to 1 ug RNA with random hexamers. Amplification of TCR beta CDR3 by immunoSEQ multiplex PCR spanned 54 Vbeta and 13 Jbeta. TCRdb used MiXCR to reprocess the immunoSEQ multiplex PCR reads, holding one entry per CDR3 protein. The repertoire consists of over 150,000 distinct CDR3 sequences, with roughly 94% occurring once and the leading ten covering 0.099%. These data are taken from a study of CD8 T cells in Susac syndrome. Study-wide context: Clinically active disease was present in over 5 of the sequenced Susac syndrome patients. About 8 of these patients were in remission. Notes on the study in general: The CD4+ T cell repertoire of patients with Susac syndrome showed no detectable clonal expansion.

Germline CDR1 SGHRS, CDR2 YFSETQ. Trimming left V 6 bases short and J 2 bases short, with 13 bases between. This CDR3 is 14 amino acids long. Sequencing of TCR beta covered CD8+ and CD4+ T cells obtained from blood. The chain links TRBV5-1 to TRBJ2-3; D is perhaps TRBD2 (5 bases). The sequenced sample consisted of CD4+ T cells from PBMCs. The TCR originated in a human donor with Susac syndrome. The CDR3 spells CASTDSTNTDTQYF. Here the CDR3 DNA reads TGCGCCAGCACGGACTCCACTAACACAGATACGCAGTATTTT.